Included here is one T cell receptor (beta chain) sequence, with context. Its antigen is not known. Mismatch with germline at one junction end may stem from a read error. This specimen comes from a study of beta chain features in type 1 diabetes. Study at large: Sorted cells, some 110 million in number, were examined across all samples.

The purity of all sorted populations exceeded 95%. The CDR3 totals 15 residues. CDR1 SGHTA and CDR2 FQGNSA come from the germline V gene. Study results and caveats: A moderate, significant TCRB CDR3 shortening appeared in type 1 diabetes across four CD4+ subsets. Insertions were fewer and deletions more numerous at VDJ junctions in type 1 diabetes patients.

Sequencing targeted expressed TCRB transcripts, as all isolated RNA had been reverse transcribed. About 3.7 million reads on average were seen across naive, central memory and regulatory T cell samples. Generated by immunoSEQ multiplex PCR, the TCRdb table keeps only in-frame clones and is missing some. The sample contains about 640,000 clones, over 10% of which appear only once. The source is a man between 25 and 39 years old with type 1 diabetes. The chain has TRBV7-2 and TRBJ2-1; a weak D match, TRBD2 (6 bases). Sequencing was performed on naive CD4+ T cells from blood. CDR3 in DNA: TGTGCCAGCAGCTTAAGTAGGGACTCCCACAATGAGCAGTTCTTC. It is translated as CASSLSRDSHNEQFF. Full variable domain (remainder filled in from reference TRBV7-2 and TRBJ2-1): GAGVSQSPSNKVTEKGKDVELRCDPISGHTALYWYRQSLGQGLEFLIYFQGNSAPDKSGLPSDRFSAERTGGSVSTLTIQRTQQEDSAVYLCASSLSRDSHNEQFFGPGTRLTVL.